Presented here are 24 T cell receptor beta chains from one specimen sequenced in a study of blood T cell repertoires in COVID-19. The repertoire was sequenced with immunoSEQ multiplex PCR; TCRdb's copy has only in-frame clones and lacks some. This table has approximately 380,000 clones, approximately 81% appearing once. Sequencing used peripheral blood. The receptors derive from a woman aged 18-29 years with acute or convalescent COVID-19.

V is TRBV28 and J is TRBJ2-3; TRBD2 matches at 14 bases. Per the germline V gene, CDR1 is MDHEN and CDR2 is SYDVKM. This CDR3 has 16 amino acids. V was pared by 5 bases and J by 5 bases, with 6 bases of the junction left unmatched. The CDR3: CASSPGLAGAKDTQYF. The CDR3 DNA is TGTGCCAGCAGTCCGGGACTAGCGGGAGCTAAAGATACGCAGTATTTT.

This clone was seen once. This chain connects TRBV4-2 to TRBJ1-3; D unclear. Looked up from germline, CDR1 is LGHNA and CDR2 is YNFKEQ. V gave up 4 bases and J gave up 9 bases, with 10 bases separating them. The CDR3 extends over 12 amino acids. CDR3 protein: CASSRASGTIYF. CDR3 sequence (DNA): TGTGCCAGCAGCCGGGCAAGTGGCACCATATATTTT.

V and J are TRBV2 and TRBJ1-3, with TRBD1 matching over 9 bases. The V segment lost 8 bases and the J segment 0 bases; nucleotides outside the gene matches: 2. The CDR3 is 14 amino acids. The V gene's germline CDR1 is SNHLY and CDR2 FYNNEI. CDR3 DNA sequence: TGTGCCAGCGGACAGGGGAGCTCTGGAAACACCATATATTTT. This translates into CASGQGSSGNTIYF.

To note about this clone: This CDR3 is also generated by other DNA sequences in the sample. The DNA for the CDR3 is TGTGCCTGGAGTCGGGACTCTCAAGAGACCCAGTACTTC. Protein product: CAWSRDSQETQYF. V gene TRBV30 combines with J gene TRBJ2-5, with TRBD2 as a possible D gene (6 bases). The CDR3 is 13 amino acids. Germline values: CDR1 GTSNPN, CDR2 SVGIG (reference sequence). Trimming took off 2 bases at V and 2 bases at J, with 9 bases between the two ends.

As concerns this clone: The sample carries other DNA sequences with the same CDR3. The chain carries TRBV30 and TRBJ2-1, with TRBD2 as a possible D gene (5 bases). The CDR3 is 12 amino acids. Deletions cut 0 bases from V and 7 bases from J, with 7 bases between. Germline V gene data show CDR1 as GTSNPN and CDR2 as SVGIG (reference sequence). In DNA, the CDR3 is TGTGCCTGGAGTGTACGGGGTAATGAGCAGTTCTTC. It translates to CAWSVRGNEQFF.

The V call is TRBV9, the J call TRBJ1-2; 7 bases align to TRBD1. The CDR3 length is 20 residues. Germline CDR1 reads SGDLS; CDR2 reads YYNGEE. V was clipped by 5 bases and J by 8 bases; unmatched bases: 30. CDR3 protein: CASSFKIGDSLLGSIPGYTF. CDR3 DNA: TGTGCCAGCAGTTTTAAGATAGGGGACAGCCTGCTCGGGAGCATCCCGGGCTACACCTTC.

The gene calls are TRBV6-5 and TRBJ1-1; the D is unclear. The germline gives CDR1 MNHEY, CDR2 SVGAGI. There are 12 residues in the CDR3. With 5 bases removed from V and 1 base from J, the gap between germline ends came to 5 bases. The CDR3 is CASSHPNTEAFF. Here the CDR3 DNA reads TGTGCCAGCAGTCATCCGAACACTGAAGCTTTCTTT.

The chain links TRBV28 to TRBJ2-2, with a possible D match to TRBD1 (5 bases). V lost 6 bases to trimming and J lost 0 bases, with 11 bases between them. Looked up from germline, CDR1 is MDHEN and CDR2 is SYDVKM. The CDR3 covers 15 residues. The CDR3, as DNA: TGTGCCAGCAGCCGAGACAGATCGAACACCGGGGAGCTGTTTTTT. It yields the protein CASSRDRSNTGELFF.

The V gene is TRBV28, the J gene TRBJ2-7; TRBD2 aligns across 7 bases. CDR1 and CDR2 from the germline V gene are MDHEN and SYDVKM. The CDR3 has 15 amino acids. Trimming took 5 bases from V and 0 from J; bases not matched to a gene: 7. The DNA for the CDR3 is TGTGCCAGCAGTCCGCCGGGGGACTACTCCTACGAGCAGTACTTC. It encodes CASSPPGDYSYEQYF.

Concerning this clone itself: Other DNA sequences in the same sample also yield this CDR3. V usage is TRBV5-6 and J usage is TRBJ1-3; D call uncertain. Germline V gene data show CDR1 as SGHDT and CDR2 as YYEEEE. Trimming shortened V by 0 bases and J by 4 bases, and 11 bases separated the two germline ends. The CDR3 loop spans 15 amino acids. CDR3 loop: CASSLEPGSGNTIYF. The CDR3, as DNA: TGTGCCAGCAGCTTGGAACCCGGGTCCGGAAACACCATATATTTT.

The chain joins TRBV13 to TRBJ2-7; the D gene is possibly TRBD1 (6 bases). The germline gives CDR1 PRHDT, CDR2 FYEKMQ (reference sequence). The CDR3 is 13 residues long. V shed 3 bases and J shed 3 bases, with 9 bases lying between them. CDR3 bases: TGTGCCAGCAGCTTTCAGGGGAGCTACGAGCAGTACTTC. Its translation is CASSFQGSYEQYF.

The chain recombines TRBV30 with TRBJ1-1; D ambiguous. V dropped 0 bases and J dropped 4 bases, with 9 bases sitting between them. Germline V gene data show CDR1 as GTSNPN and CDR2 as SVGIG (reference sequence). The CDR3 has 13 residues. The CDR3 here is CAWSVERSTEAFF. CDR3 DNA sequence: TGTGCCTGGAGTGTAGAGAGGAGCACTGAAGCTTTCTTT.

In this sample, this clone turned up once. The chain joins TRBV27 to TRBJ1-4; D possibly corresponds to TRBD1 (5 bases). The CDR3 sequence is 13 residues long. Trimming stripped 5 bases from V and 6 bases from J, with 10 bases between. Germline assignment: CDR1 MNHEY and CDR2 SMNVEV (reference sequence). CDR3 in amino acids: CASSRRQYEKLFF. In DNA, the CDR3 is TGTGCCAGCAGTCGACGACAGTATGAAAAACTGTTTTTT. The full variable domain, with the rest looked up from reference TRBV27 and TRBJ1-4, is EAQVTQNPRYLITVTGKKLTVTCSQNMNHEYMSWYRQDPGLGLRQIYYSMNVEVTDKGDVPEGYKVSRKEKRNFPLILESPSPNQTSLYFCASSRRQYEKLFFGSGTQLSVL.

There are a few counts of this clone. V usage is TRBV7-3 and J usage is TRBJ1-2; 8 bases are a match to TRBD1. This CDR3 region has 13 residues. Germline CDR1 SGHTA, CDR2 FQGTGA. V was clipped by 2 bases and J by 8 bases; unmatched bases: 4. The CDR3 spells CASSLGQGRGYTF. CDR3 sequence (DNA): TGTGCCAGCAGCTTAGGACAGGGCCGCGGCTACACCTTC.

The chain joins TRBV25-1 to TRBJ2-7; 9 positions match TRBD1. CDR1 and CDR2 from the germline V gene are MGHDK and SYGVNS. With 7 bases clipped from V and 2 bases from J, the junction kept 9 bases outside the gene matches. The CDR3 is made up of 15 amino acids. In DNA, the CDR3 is TGTGCCAGCACCGAGACAGGGGGAAACGCCTACGAGCAGTACTTC. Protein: CASTETGGNAYEQYF.

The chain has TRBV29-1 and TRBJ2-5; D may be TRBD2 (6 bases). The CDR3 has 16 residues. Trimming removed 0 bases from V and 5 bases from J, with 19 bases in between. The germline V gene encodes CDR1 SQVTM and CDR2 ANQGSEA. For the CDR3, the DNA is TGCAGCGTTGAAGAGAGGCCCGGGACGGCGGGGGAGACCCAGTACTTC. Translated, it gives CSVEERPGTAGETQYF.

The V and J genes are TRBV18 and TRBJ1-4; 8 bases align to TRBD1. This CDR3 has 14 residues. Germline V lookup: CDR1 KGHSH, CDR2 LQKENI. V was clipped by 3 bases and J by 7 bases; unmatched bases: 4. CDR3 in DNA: TGTGCCAGCTCACCTGACAGGGGCAGTGAAAAACTGTTTTTT. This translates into CASSPDRGSEKLFF.

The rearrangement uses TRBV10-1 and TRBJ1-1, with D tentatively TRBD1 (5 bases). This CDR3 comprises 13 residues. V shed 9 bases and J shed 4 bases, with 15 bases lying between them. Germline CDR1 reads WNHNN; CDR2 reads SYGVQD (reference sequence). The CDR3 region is CARQGRGGTEAFF. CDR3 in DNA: TGCGCCAGACAAGGGAGGGGAGGCACTGAAGCTTTCTTT.

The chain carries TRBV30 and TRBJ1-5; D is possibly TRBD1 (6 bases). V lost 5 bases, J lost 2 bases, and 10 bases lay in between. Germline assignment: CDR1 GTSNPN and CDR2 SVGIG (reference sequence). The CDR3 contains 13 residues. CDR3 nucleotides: TGTGCCTGGCCCCACAGGGGCAATCAGCCCCAGCATTTT. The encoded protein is CAWPHRGNQPQHF.

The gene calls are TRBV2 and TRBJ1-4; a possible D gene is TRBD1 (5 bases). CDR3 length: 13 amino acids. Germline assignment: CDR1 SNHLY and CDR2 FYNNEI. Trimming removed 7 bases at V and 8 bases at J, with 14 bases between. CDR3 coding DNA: TGTGCCAGCAATGGGGGGAGTGGCGAAAAACTGTTTTTT. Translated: CASNGGSGEKLFF.

The chain's CDR3 is CASSYSTRETFHF. The CDR3 DNA reads as TGTGCCAGCAGTTACTCGACCAGGGAAACCTTCCACTTT. The V and J genes are TRBV6-5 and TRBJ1-6, with D tentatively TRBD1 (5 bases). CDR3 length: 13 amino acids. Per germline, CDR1 MNHEY and CDR2 SVGAGI. Between the trimmed V and J ends, which lost 0 bases and 17 bases, there was a span of 14 bases.

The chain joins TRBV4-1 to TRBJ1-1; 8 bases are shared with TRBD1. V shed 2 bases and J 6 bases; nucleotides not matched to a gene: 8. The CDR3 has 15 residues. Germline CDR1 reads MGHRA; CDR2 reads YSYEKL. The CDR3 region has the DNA TGCGCCAGCAGCCAAACGGACAGGGATGAGTCTGAAGCTTTCTTT. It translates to CASSQTDRDESEAFF.

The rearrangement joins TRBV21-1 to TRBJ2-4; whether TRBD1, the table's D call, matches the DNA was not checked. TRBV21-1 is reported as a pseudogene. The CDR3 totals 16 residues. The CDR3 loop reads CASSWRQRGIKNIQYF. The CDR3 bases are TGTGCCAGCAGCTGGCGACAGAGGGGGATCAAAAACATTCAGTACTTC.

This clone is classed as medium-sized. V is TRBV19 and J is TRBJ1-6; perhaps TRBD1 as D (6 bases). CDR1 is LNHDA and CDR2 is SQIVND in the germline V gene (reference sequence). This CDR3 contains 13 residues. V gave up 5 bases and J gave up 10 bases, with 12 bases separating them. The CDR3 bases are TGTGCCAGTAGTGTGAAGGGGGAGTCACCCCTCCACTTT. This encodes CASSVKGESPLHF. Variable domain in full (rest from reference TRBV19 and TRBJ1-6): DGGITQSPKYLFRKEGQNVTLSCEQNLNHDAMYWYRQDPGQGLRLIYYSQIVNDFQKGDIAEGYSVSREKKESFPLTVTSAQKNPTAFYLCASSVKGESPLHFGNGTRLTVT.